This T cell receptor beta chain was identified during a study of blood T cell repertoires in COVID-19. Study-level background: Samples representing acute and convalescent COVID-19 were sourced from the United States, Italy and Spain. Sources were T cells, B-cell-depleted T cells, or PBMCs; the material itself was cDNA or gDNA.

In the authors' workflow: Reference gene primer amplification gave estimated nucleated cell counts. Measured with immunoSEQ multiplex PCR; TCRdb has only the in-frame clones, and not every one. That table is the source of V, J and clone size, and D and trimming were worked out from the DNA. The sample holds some 100,000 clones, roughly 87% seen once. Per germline, CDR1 SNHLY and CDR2 FYNNEI. The length of the CDR3 is 14 residues. The V and J ends lost 4 bases and 7 bases respectively, with 13 bases between them. This receptor was obtained from a woman aged 60-70 years with acute or convalescent COVID-19. What was sequenced was peripheral blood. The gene calls are TRBV2 and TRBJ2-2; D gene uncertain. The CDR3 nucleotides are TGTGCCAGCAGTGTAAAAAGCCGGGTCGGGGAGCTGTTTTTT. As protein: CASSVKSRVGELFF.